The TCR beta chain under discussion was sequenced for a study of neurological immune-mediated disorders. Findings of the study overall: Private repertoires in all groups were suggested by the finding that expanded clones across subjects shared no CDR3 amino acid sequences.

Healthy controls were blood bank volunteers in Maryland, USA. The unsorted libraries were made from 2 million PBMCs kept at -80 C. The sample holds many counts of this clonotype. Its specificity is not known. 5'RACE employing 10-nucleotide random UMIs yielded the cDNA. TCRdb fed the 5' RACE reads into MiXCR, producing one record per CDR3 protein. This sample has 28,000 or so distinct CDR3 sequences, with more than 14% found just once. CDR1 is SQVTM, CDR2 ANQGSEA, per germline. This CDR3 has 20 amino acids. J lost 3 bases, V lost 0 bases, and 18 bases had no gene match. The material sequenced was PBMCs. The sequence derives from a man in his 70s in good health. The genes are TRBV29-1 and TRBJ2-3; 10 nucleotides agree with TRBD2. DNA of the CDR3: TGCAGCGTTGAAGATCTCGGGGAAGGGGCTAGCGGGGGAAAAACAGATACGCAGTATTTT. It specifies CSVEDLGEGASGGKTDTQYF.